Below are 27 T cell receptor beta chains sequenced from a single sample in a study of blood T cell repertoires in COVID-19. This table comes from immunoSEQ multiplex PCR, and its TCRdb copy is limited to in-frame clones, with some not included. The sample contains 300,000 to 450,000 clones, roughly 90% of which appear only once. What was sequenced was PBMCs or T cells enriched from blood (not recorded which). The receptors were sampled from a woman in her 30s who had been exposed to COVID-19.

The CDR3: CASSLTGTHYEQYF. The CDR3 DNA reads as TGTGCCAGCAGCCTCACAGGGACCCACTACGAGCAGTACTTC. The chain couples TRBV7-3 to TRBJ2-7; D may be TRBD1 (6 bases). V was trimmed by 5 bases and J by 3 bases, leaving 14 bases between them. The germline CDR1 and CDR2 sequences are SGHTA and FQGTGA. The CDR3 is 14 residues long.

The CDR3 is CATSDTGEGNTIYF. CDR3 coding DNA: TGTGCCACCAGTGATACAGGGGAAGGAAACACCATATATTTT. The chain carries TRBV24-1 and TRBJ1-3; 7 positions match TRBD1. The CDR3 totals 14 residues. After removal of 3 bases from V and 4 bases from J, the junction contained 2 bases not matched to a gene. Germline CDR1 reads KGHDR; CDR2 reads SFDVKD.

This chain links TRBV24-1 with TRBJ1-2; D may be TRBD1 (6 bases). Trimming cost V 4 bases and J 7 bases, with 12 bases left between them. Germline lookup yields CDR1 KGHDR and CDR2 SFDVKD. The CDR3 length is 13 residues. CDR3: CATSDRTVGGYTF. CDR3 DNA: TGTGCCACCAGTGACCGGACAGTAGGTGGCTACACCTTC.

The rearrangement links TRBV6-5 to TRBJ1-6; 7 nucleotides align to TRBD1. This CDR3 contains 15 residues. CDR1 MNHEY and CDR2 SVGAGI come from the germline V gene. Losses at the gene ends were 6 bases for V and 5 bases for J; bases not matched to a gene: 7. The CDR3 sequence is CASSSGTAHNSPLHF. CDR3 DNA sequence: TGTGCCAGCAGCTCCGGGACAGCCCATAATTCACCCCTCCACTTT.

This clone was detected a few times. V and J are TRBV18 and TRBJ1-6; 9 bases match TRBD1. CDR1 and CDR2 (germline): KGHSH, LQKENI. J gave up 5 bases and V 5 bases, and 1 base lay outside the gene matches. The CDR3 runs to 14 residues. CDR3 DNA sequence: TGTGCCAGCTCAAGGACAGGGGATAATTCACCCCTCCACTTT. Its translation is CASSRTGDNSPLHF.

The CDR3 nucleotides read TGTGCCAGCAGCTTTACAGCTACCAATGAGCAGTTCTTC. Protein product: CASSFTATNEQFF. The rearrangement links TRBV7-9 to TRBJ2-1; D not resolved. Trimming cost V 3 bases and J 6 bases, with 9 bases left between them. Germline values: CDR1 SEHNR, CDR2 FQNEAQ (reference sequence). There are 13 residues in the CDR3.

V gene TRBV28 combines with J gene TRBJ1-1; possibly TRBD1 for D (6 bases). CDR3 length: 14 residues. The germline V and J ends were trimmed by 5 bases and 0 bases, with 10 bases remaining between them. The germline V gene encodes CDR1 MDHEN and CDR2 SYDVKM. CDR3 in amino acids: CASSPGGLNTEAFF. As DNA, the CDR3 is TGTGCCAGCAGTCCGGGGGGGCTGAACACTGAAGCTTTCTTT.

The CDR3 protein is CASSLAAQGVFYEQYF. The DNA for the CDR3 is TGTGCCAGCAGCTTAGCCGCTCAGGGCGTCTTCTACGAGCAGTACTTC. This chain links TRBV7-9 with TRBJ2-7, with D possibly matching TRBD1 (5 bases). V lost 0 bases and J 3 bases, leaving 15 bases between the germline ends. CDR3 length: 16 residues. Germline V CDR1 and CDR2: SEHNR, FQNEAQ (reference sequence).

The chain employs TRBV15 and TRBJ1-6; 7 bases agree with TRBD1. Germline CDR1 is LNHNV and CDR2 is YYDKDF (reference sequence). V was clipped by 3 bases and J by 7 bases; unmatched bases: 12. This CDR3 spans 17 amino acids. This CDR3 reads CATSRETGRFRNSPLHF. Written as DNA, the CDR3 is TGTGCCACCAGCAGGGAGACAGGGAGATTCCGAAATTCACCCCTCCACTTT.

The genes are TRBV5-1 and TRBJ1-5; 8 nucleotides line up with TRBD1. Trimming cost V 4 bases and J 4 bases; bases outside gene matches: 4. Looked up from germline, CDR1 is SGHRS and CDR2 is YFSETQ. The CDR3 runs 14 residues. Here the CDR3 reads CASSTTGVNQPQHF. The CDR3 nucleotides read TGCGCCAGCAGCACGACAGGGGTGAATCAGCCCCAGCATTTT.

The genes are TRBV5-1 and TRBJ2-3; D remains ambiguous. Trimming left V 3 bases short and J 6 bases short, with 17 bases between. This CDR3 has 15 amino acids. The V gene's germline CDR1 is SGHRS and CDR2 YFSETQ. Here the CDR3 DNA reads TGCGCCAGCAGCTCCGACAAGCCCCACACGGATACGCAGTATTTT. Encoded protein: CASSSDKPHTDTQYF.

The genes are TRBV5-5 and TRBJ2-5, with TRBD1 matching over 8 bases. This CDR3 region has 15 residues. V was pared by 2 bases and J by 4 bases, with 7 bases of the junction left unmatched. Germline CDR1 SGHKS, CDR2 YYEKEE (reference sequence). The CDR3 here is CASSLNDRGGETQYF. CDR3 DNA sequence: TGTGCCAGCAGCTTAAACGACAGGGGAGGAGAGACCCAGTACTTC.

The chain recombines TRBV7-6 with TRBJ2-3, with 9 bases aligning to TRBD1. The length of the CDR3 is 15 residues. In germline, CDR1 is SGHVS, CDR2 FNYEAQ. V lost 2 bases to trimming and J lost 4 bases; unmatched junction nucleotides: 4. The CDR3 nucleotides are TGTGCCAGCAGCTTATATGGGACAGGGCCAGATACGCAGTATTTT. Its protein product is CASSLYGTGPDTQYF.

This clone was seen once. The chain uses TRBV4-1 and TRBJ2-7; 8 bases agree with TRBD2. The CDR3 covers 17 residues. The trim removed 3 bases at V and 3 bases at J, leaving 13 bases unmatched. CDR1 and CDR2 from the germline V gene are MGHRA and YSYEKL. CDR3 sequence reads: CASSHGLLSGRDYEQYF. The CDR3 DNA is TGCGCCAGCAGCCATGGACTTTTAAGCGGGAGAGACTACGAGCAGTACTTC.

The chain uses TRBV3-1 (or the pseudogene TRBV3-2) and TRBJ1-1; TRBD1 agrees at 9 bases. Per germline, CDR1 LGHDT and CDR2 YNNKEL (reference sequence). The J segment lost 4 bases and the V segment lost 1 base, leaving 10 bases of the junction unmatched. This CDR3 has 17 amino acids. The CDR3: CASSQVGTGSYGTEAFF. The CDR3 nucleotides are TGTGCCAGCAGCCAAGTAGGGACAGGGAGTTACGGCACTGAAGCTTTCTTT.

The rearrangement links TRBV7-2 to TRBJ1-5; D call uncertain. Germline CDR1 is SGHTA and CDR2 is FQGNSA. V shed 2 bases and J shed 0 bases, with 5 bases lying between them. The length of the CDR3 is 14 residues. CDR3 DNA: TGTGCCAGCAGCTTAACAGATAGCAATCAGCCCCAGCATTTT. Translated: CASSLTDSNQPQHF.

The CDR3 DNA sequence: TGTGCCAGCAGTGATCGGGGGAGTGGAAACACCATATATTTT. Translating it yields CASSDRGSGNTIYF. The chain recombines TRBV2 with TRBJ1-3; tentative D call: TRBD1 (5 bases). The V and J ends lost 3 bases and 3 bases respectively, with 9 bases between them. In germline, CDR1 is SNHLY, CDR2 FYNNEI. There are 14 residues in the CDR3.

The CDR3: CASSQDQTWVGDTEAFF. In DNA form, the CDR3 reads TGTGCCAGCAGCCAAGATCAAACCTGGGTAGGGGACACTGAAGCTTTCTTT. The chain has TRBV3-1 (or the pseudogene TRBV3-2) and TRBJ1-1; maybe TRBD1 (5 bases). There are 17 residues in the CDR3. Germline values: CDR1 LGHDT, CDR2 YNNKEL (reference sequence). V gave up 0 bases and J gave up 3 bases, with 17 bases separating them.

V gene TRBV7-9 combines with J gene TRBJ2-7; D possibly corresponds to TRBD2 (5 bases). The germline CDR1 and CDR2 sequences are SEHNR and FQNEAQ (reference sequence). V shed 1 base and J shed 4 bases, with 11 bases lying between them. The CDR3 consists of 14 residues. CDR3: CASSLGELVYEQYF. The CDR3 nucleotides read TGTGCCAGCAGCTTAGGGGAACTAGTGTACGAGCAGTACTTC.

This chain joins TRBV24-1 and TRBJ2-2, with TRBD1 as a possible D gene (6 bases). The CDR3 has 19 residues. CDR1 and CDR2 from the germline V gene are KGHDR and SFDVKD. The germline V and J ends were trimmed by 0 bases and 0 bases, with 16 bases remaining between them. The CDR3 is CATSDLDRPTYSNTGELFF. The CDR3 DNA reads TGTGCCACCAGTGATTTGGACAGGCCGACCTACTCGAACACCGGGGAGCTGTTTTTT.

This CDR3 reads CATSDWTSGVSYNEQFF. DNA of the CDR3: TGTGCCACCAGTGACTGGACTAGCGGAGTCTCCTACAATGAGCAGTTCTTC. This rearrangement joins TRBV24-1 to TRBJ2-1; TRBD2 agrees at 10 bases. Germline V gives CDR1 KGHDR, CDR2 SFDVKD. With 4 bases clipped from V and 0 bases from J, the junction kept 5 bases outside the gene matches. The CDR3 spans 17 residues.

The chain couples TRBV6-5 to TRBJ2-7; 7 positions agree with TRBD1. After removal of 6 bases from V and 5 bases from J, the junction contained 13 bases not matched to a gene. The CDR3 runs 15 residues. The V gene's germline CDR1 is MNHEY and CDR2 SVGAGI. DNA for the CDR3: TGTGCCAGCAGGGCCTACAGGGGTTATGGGGACGAGCAGTACTTC. Its translation: CASRAYRGYGDEQYF.

The chain employs TRBV18 and TRBJ2-7; possible D gene TRBD2, 6 bases. Germline loops: CDR1 KGHSH, CDR2 LQKENI. The CDR3 is 16 amino acids. With 2 bases removed from V and 0 bases from J, the gap between germline ends came to 14 bases. CDR3 amino acids: CASSPERAGLSYEQYF. The CDR3 nucleotides read TGTGCCAGCTCACCAGAACGTGCGGGACTCTCCTACGAGCAGTACTTC.

The chain employs TRBV18 and TRBJ1-5, with 9 bases identical to TRBD1. There are 15 residues in the CDR3. Germline V gene data show CDR1 as KGHSH and CDR2 as LQKENI. The V and J ends lost 6 bases and 6 bases, in that order; junction bases with no gene match: 9. Written as DNA, the CDR3 is TGTGCCAGCTCGGACCGGGACAGGGCGGGTCAGCCCCAGCATTTT. As protein: CASSDRDRAGQPQHF.

This chain links TRBV5-6 with TRBJ2-5; maybe TRBD1 (6 bases). Germline-derived CDR1 and CDR2 are SGHDT and YYEEEE. With 0 bases removed from V and 1 base from J, the gap between germline ends came to 16 bases. This CDR3 is 17 amino acids long. The CDR3, as DNA: TGTGCCAGCAGCTTGGGAGGTAGGGGGAACCCCCAAGAGACCCAGTACTTC. Its protein is CASSLGGRGNPQETQYF.

The CDR3 loop reads CASGTGAQFSTDTQYF. CDR3 DNA sequence: TGCGCCAGCGGGACAGGGGCCCAATTTAGCACAGATACGCAGTATTTT. The V call is TRBV5-1, the J call TRBJ2-3; 10 bases agree with TRBD1. Trimming removed 7 bases from V and 0 bases from J; junction bases left unmatched: 8. The CDR3 runs 16 residues. In germline, CDR1 is SGHRS, CDR2 YFSETQ.

V and J are TRBV13 and TRBJ2-7; D gene unclear. This CDR3 has 14 residues. V gave up 5 bases and J gave up 2 bases, with 13 bases separating them. Looked up from germline, CDR1 is PRHDT and CDR2 is FYEKMQ (reference sequence). In DNA form, the CDR3 reads TGTGCCAGCAGCCCCGGTAGGAGCACCTACGAGCAGTACTTC. Its protein product is CASSPGRSTYEQYF.